A selection of T cell receptor beta chains follows, all from one sample in a study of blood T cells in healthy people across ages. TCRdb re-derived calls from the 5' RACE reads in MiXCR, one entry per CDR3 protein. The sample lists roughly 800,000 distinct CDR3 sequences, roughly 60% seen once, with roughly 22% in the top ten. Source material: blood. These receptors originate from a man in his thirties or forties in good health. Both conserved end residues are part of each CDR3. The D gene is left open where the match is weak. Clone size, where shown, is once, few, many, or a class for clones that have expanded.

clone size	D gene	J gene	V gene	CDR3 protein	CDR3 DNA
.	.	TRBJ2-5	TRBV6-5	CASSQTGDPSTLQYF	TGTGCCAGCAGTCAGACGGGTGACCCTAGTACGTTGCAGTACTTC
.	TRBD2	TRBJ2-3	TRBV9	CASSGTAGGTTDTQYF	TGTGCCAGCAGCGGAACAGCGGGAGGGACCACAGATACGCAGTATTTT
.	TRBD1	TRBJ1-5	TRBV20-1	CSARFPGQAMGRNQPQHF	TGCAGTGCTAGATTCCCGGGACAGGCCATGGGGCGCAATCAGCCCCAGCATTTT
.	.	TRBJ1-1	TRBV15	CATSRDLGPPTEAFF	TGTGCCACCAGCAGAGATTTGGGTCCTCCCACTGAAGCTTTCTTT
.	.	TRBJ2-3	TRBV7-2	CASSAGFNTDTQYF	TGTGCCAGCAGCGCCGGCTTCAACACAGATACGCAGTATTTT
few	.	TRBJ2-3	TRBV7-2	CASSRQTGSTDTQYF	TGTGCCAGCAGCAGACAGACAGGCAGCACAGATACGCAGTATTTT
.	TRBD2	TRBJ2-1	TRBV5-4	CASSPPGLAGNEQFF	TGTGCCAGCAGCCCCCCGGGACTAGCGGGCAATGAGCAGTTCTTC
few	.	TRBJ2-7	TRBV11-2	CASSLGSFSYEQYF	TGTGCCAGCAGCTTAGGTAGCTTCTCCTACGAGCAGTACTTC
.	.	TRBJ2-3	TRBV4-3	CASSQVSAAEQYF	TGCGCCAGCAGCCAAGTATCCGCCGCGGAGCAGTATTTT
.	.	TRBJ1-4	TRBV12-3/TRBV12-4	CASSFLPRQAWAYNEKLFF	TGTGCCAGCAGTTTTCTCCCCCGCCAAGCTTGGGCCTATAATGAAAAACTGTTTTTT
.	.	TRBJ2-7	TRBV7-2	CASSLTSWQQYF	TGTGCCAGCAGCCTTACTAGCTGGCAGCAGTACTTC
.	.	TRBJ1-2	TRBV7-2	CASSFRDTNYGYTF	TGTGCCAGCAGCTTCCGGGACACAAACTATGGCTACACCTTC
.	.	TRBJ2-6	TRBV30	CAWKPGRSGTNVLTF	TGTGCCTGGAAGCCAGGGCGCTCTGGGACCAACGTCCTGACTTTC
.	.	TRBJ2-1	TRBV4-2	CASSQVTQLSPLSSYNEQFF	TGTGCCAGCAGCCAAGTGACCCAGCTCTCCCCCCTCAGCTCCTACAATGAGCAGTTCTTC
.	TRBD2	TRBJ2-7	TRBV2	CASKTLAGAGYEQYF	TGTGCCAGCAAGACACTAGCGGGGGCCGGGTACGAGCAGTACTTC
.	TRBD2	TRBJ2-5	TRBV5-1	CASSLALFAAGSQEAQYF	TGCGCCAGCAGCTTGGCCTTATTTGCAGCGGGATCCCAAGAGGCCCAGTACTTC
.	TRBD1	TRBJ2-4	TRBV20-1	CSAGKGQGDRNIQYF	TGCAGTGCGGGAAAGGGACAGGGCGATCGAAACATTCAGTACTTC
.	.	TRBJ2-1	TRBV5-1	CASSLGSDSYNEQFF	TGCGCCAGCAGCTTGGGAAGTGACTCCTACAATGAGCAGTTCTTC
few	TRBD1	TRBJ1-2	TRBV6-6	CASSYSGGGYTF	TGTGCCAGCAGTTATTCAGGGGGCGGCTACACCTTC
.	TRBD2	TRBJ2-7	TRBV30	CAWSGTSGGYEQYF	TGTGCCTGGAGTGGGACTAGCGGGGGTTACGAGCAGTACTTC
many	.	TRBJ2-5	TRBV29-1	CSVEGVYRETQYF	TGCAGCGTTGAAGGGGTTTACAGAGAGACCCAGTACTTC
once	.	TRBJ2-7	TRBV6-1	CASTIRLMVSSYNEQYF	TGTGCCAGCACGATACGACTGATGGTCAGCTCCTACAATGAGCAGTACTTC
.	TRBD1	TRBJ2-3	TRBV6-1	CASSSGTGGGTGDTQYF	TGTGCCAGCAGCTCCGGGACAGGGGGAGGCACAGGAGATACGCAGTATTTT
few	.	TRBJ1-1	TRBV7-2	CASSPSGSRGVNTEAFF	TGTGCCAGCAGCCCCTCGGGATCCCGGGGGGTGAACACTGAAGCTTTCTTT
.	.	TRBJ2-7	TRBV20-1	CSATPWDRSYEQYF	TGCAGTGCCACTCCGTGGGATAGGAGCTACGAGCAGTACTTC
.	.	TRBJ2-3	TRBV7-3	CASSKGTITTDTQYF	TGTGCCAGCAGCAAGGGGACCATCACAACAGATACGCAGTATTTT